A selection of T cell receptor beta chains follows, all from one sample in a study of T cell repertoires in cytomegalovirus infection. TCRdb re-called the reads through MiXCR, storing one row per CDR3 protein. This table has roughly 730,000 distinct CDR3 sequences, around 35% appearing once. No antigens are known for them. The sequencing used cultured PBMCs, collected from culture after CMV antigen stimulation. The receptors here all came from a human donor in good health (CMV status not recorded). Some clones in this sample may be carry-over from other donors' samples. Both conserved end residues are part of each CDR3. The D gene is left open where the match is weak. Clone size is stated in some rows and not others, as once, few, many or a class when expanded.

j_gene: TRBJ1-6; abundance: few; v_gene: TRBV5-6; d_gene: -; CDR3nt: TGTGCCAGCAGCGTTGGGGGCAGGGGAGCCTCCTATAATTCACCCCTCCACTTT; CDR3aa: CASSVGGRGASYNSPLHF
j_gene: TRBJ2-3; abundance: -; v_gene: TRBV7-7; d_gene: TRBD1; CDR3nt: TGTGCCAGCAGCTTTGGGACAGGGGTCGCAGATACGCAGTATTTT; CDR3aa: CASSFGTGVADTQYF
j_gene: TRBJ2-7; abundance: few; v_gene: TRBV6-2/TRBV6-3; d_gene: -; CDR3nt: TGTGCCAGCAGCCCCCTTGATCGGGACCGCTCCTACGAGCAGTACTTC; CDR3aa: CASSPLDRDRSYEQYF
j_gene: TRBJ2-7; abundance: -; v_gene: TRBV2; d_gene: -; CDR3nt: TGTGCCAGCGAGTGGGGTGGTGCTTTTCCCAGCTCCTACGAGCAGTACTTC; CDR3aa: CASEWGGAFPSSYEQYF
j_gene: TRBJ2-3; abundance: few; v_gene: TRBV5-6; d_gene: -; CDR3nt: TGTGCCAGCAGCCTAGGGGTCCTTAACGCAGATACGCAGTATTTT; CDR3aa: CASSLGVLNADTQYF
j_gene: TRBJ1-2; abundance: -; v_gene: TRBV4-2; d_gene: -; CDR3nt: TGTGCCAGCAGCCGTCGGGACGCAGCAAACTATGGCTACACCTTC; CDR3aa: CASSRRDAANYGYTF
j_gene: TRBJ2-7; abundance: many; v_gene: TRBV7-6; d_gene: -; CDR3nt: TGTGCCAGCAGCACCCTGACAGCTAGCTCCTACGAGCAGTACTTC; CDR3aa: CASSTLTASSYEQYF
j_gene: TRBJ2-1; abundance: many; v_gene: TRBV7-2; d_gene: TRBD2; CDR3nt: TGTGCCAGCACCCTTGGACTAGCGGGAAACAATGAGCAGTTCTTC; CDR3aa: CASTLGLAGNNEQFF
j_gene: TRBJ1-2; abundance: few; v_gene: TRBV2; d_gene: TRBD1; CDR3nt: TGTGCCTCCCGGGACAGTGGAAGCTATGGCTACACCTTC; CDR3aa: CASRDSGSYGYTF
j_gene: TRBJ2-5; abundance: few; v_gene: TRBV7-9; d_gene: -; CDR3nt: TGTGCCAGCAGAAGGGGGCGGGGAGAGACCCAGTACTTC; CDR3aa: CASRRGRGETQYF
j_gene: TRBJ2-5; abundance: -; v_gene: TRBV2; d_gene: -; CDR3nt: TGTGCCAGCAGTGTTCAAACAGTTCAGTACTTC; CDR3aa: CASSVQTVQYF
j_gene: TRBJ1-6; abundance: -; v_gene: TRBV2; d_gene: -; CDR3nt: TGTGCCAGCAGTGAACTCGGGATCGGTTCACCCCTCCACTTT; CDR3aa: CASSELGIGSPLHF
j_gene: TRBJ1-1; abundance: -; v_gene: TRBV18; d_gene: -; CDR3nt: TGTGCCAGCTCACCATACGAAGACATCTTCACTGAAGCTTTCTTT; CDR3aa: CASSPYEDIFTEAFF
j_gene: TRBJ1-1; abundance: many; v_gene: TRBV12-3/TRBV12-4; d_gene: -; CDR3nt: TGTGCCAGCATCCCCGGGGGGGAGACTGAAGCTTTCTTT; CDR3aa: CASIPGGETEAFF
j_gene: TRBJ2-3; abundance: -; v_gene: TRBV19; d_gene: -; CDR3nt: TGTGCCAGTAGTAGAAGGGCAGGGCCGGGTAGCACAGATACGCAGTATTTT; CDR3aa: CASSRRAGPGSTDTQYF
j_gene: TRBJ2-3; abundance: many; v_gene: TRBV7-2; d_gene: TRBD2; CDR3nt: TGTGCCAGCAGCTTAGCAAGCCTAGCGGGAGGCCGCGGGCGGGGTACGCAGTATTTT; CDR3aa: CASSLASLAGGRGRGTQYF
j_gene: TRBJ2-7; abundance: many; v_gene: TRBV7-2; d_gene: -; CDR3nt: TGTGCCAGCAGCTTCGGGGGGCCAGGGGGCGGCGAGCAGTACTTC; CDR3aa: CASSFGGPGGGEQYF
j_gene: TRBJ1-6; abundance: -; v_gene: TRBV20-1; d_gene: -; CDR3nt: TGCAGTGCTAGTTCGGGTCTGGGTTCACCCCTCCACTTT; CDR3aa: CSASSGLGSPLHF
j_gene: TRBJ1-2; abundance: few; v_gene: TRBV6-6; d_gene: TRBD1; CDR3nt: TGTGCCAGCACCCCCGGGGGGACAGGGGGCACCTATGGCTACACCTTC; CDR3aa: CASTPGGTGGTYGYTF
j_gene: TRBJ2-5; abundance: few; v_gene: TRBV30; d_gene: -; CDR3nt: TGTGCCTGGACTAGCGGTAGGGGGTACCAAGAGACCCAGTACTTC; CDR3aa: CAWTSGRGYQETQYF
j_gene: TRBJ2-7; abundance: -; v_gene: TRBV28; d_gene: -; CDR3nt: TGTGCCAGCAGTTTCCCCCAGGGTGGGGTCCGGTACGAGCAGTACTTC; CDR3aa: CASSFPQGGVRYEQYF
j_gene: TRBJ2-1; abundance: few; v_gene: TRBV7-9; d_gene: TRBD2; CDR3nt: TGTGCCAGCATCGGGACTAGCGGGAGAAATGAGCAGTTCTTC; CDR3aa: CASIGTSGRNEQFF
j_gene: TRBJ2-3; abundance: few; v_gene: TRBV28; d_gene: TRBD2; CDR3nt: TGTGCCAGCAGAGCGGGAGGGCGGGTAGATACGCAGTATTTT; CDR3aa: CASRAGGRVDTQYF
j_gene: TRBJ1-5; abundance: few; v_gene: TRBV12-3/TRBV12-4; d_gene: -; CDR3nt: TGTGCCAGCAGCAACAGGGACGTCCAGCCCCAGCATTTT; CDR3aa: CASSNRDVQPQHF
j_gene: TRBJ2-1; abundance: many; v_gene: TRBV7-2; d_gene: TRBD2; CDR3nt: TGTGCCAGCAGCTTAGCGCCGCTAGCGGGAGCGGTTGAGCAGTTCTTC; CDR3aa: CASSLAPLAGAVEQFF
j_gene: TRBJ2-1; abundance: -; v_gene: TRBV7-8; d_gene: -; CDR3nt: TGTGCCAGCAGCAGACGACTGGCCGGCTCCTACAATGAGCAGTTCTTC; CDR3aa: CASSRRLAGSYNEQFF
j_gene: TRBJ1-1; abundance: many; v_gene: TRBV7-8; d_gene: -; CDR3nt: TGTGCCAGCAGCCCGCGACATGGGAACACTGAAGCTTTCTTT; CDR3aa: CASSPRHGNTEAFF
j_gene: TRBJ2-3; abundance: -; v_gene: TRBV4-1; d_gene: -; CDR3nt: TGCGCCAGCAGCCTTTATCGAGACTCAGATACGCAGTATTTT; CDR3aa: CASSLYRDSDTQYF
j_gene: TRBJ2-3; abundance: -; v_gene: TRBV2; d_gene: -; CDR3nt: TGTGCCAGCAGTGTCCTAGACGGGGCAGATACGCAGTATTTT; CDR3aa: CASSVLDGADTQYF
j_gene: TRBJ2-7; abundance: -; v_gene: TRBV18; d_gene: TRBD1; CDR3nt: TGTGCCAGCTCAAGACTCGGACAGGGTTGGTACGAGCAGTACTTC; CDR3aa: CASSRLGQGWYEQYF
j_gene: TRBJ2-5; abundance: -; v_gene: TRBV12-3/TRBV12-4; d_gene: -; CDR3nt: TGTGCCAGCAGCATCAGGGACCAAGAGACCCAGTACTTC; CDR3aa: CASSIRDQETQYF
j_gene: TRBJ1-2; abundance: -; v_gene: TRBV12-3/TRBV12-4; d_gene: -; CDR3nt: TGTGCCAGCAGGCCGGGGGGCTATGGCTACACCTTC; CDR3aa: CASRPGGYGYTF
j_gene: TRBJ1-5; abundance: -; v_gene: TRBV6-6; d_gene: -; CDR3nt: TGTGCCAGCAGTCCTTTTGATTCGCCCCAGCATTTT; CDR3aa: CASSPFDSPQHF
j_gene: TRBJ2-7; abundance: -; v_gene: TRBV7-2; d_gene: TRBD2; CDR3nt: TGTGCCAGCAGCTTAAGCGCGGGAGGGGTGGGCTACGAGCAGTACTTC; CDR3aa: CASSLSAGGVGYEQYF
j_gene: TRBJ2-3; abundance: -; v_gene: TRBV7-6; d_gene: TRBD2; CDR3nt: TGTGCCAGCAGCTTGCTAGCGGGGGCCCATAGCACAGATACGCAGTATTTT; CDR3aa: CASSLLAGAHSTDTQYF
j_gene: TRBJ2-5; abundance: few; v_gene: TRBV7-6; d_gene: TRBD2; CDR3nt: TGTGCCAGCAGCCCAAGGACTAGCGGGGGCTTCGGGGAGACCCAGTACTTC; CDR3aa: CASSPRTSGGFGETQYF
j_gene: TRBJ1-2; abundance: -; v_gene: TRBV20-1; d_gene: -; CDR3nt: TGCAGGGGAGTAACAGGGTTTAACTATGGCTACACCTTC; CDR3aa: CRGVTGFNYGYTF
j_gene: TRBJ1-1; abundance: -; v_gene: TRBV6-2/TRBV6-3; d_gene: TRBD1; CDR3nt: TGTGCCAGCAGGGCAGGGGGCGTAGGATGGACTGAAGCTTTCTTT; CDR3aa: CASRAGGVGWTEAFF
j_gene: TRBJ2-3; abundance: few; v_gene: TRBV28; d_gene: -; CDR3nt: TGTGCCAGCAGTATTCCGGAGGGGGGCCGGGATACGCAGTATTTT; CDR3aa: CASSIPEGGRDTQYF
j_gene: TRBJ2-1; abundance: -; v_gene: TRBV7-6; d_gene: TRBD2; CDR3nt: TGTGCCAGCAGCTTAGCGCTAGCGGACAATGAGCAGTTCTTC; CDR3aa: CASSLALADNEQFF
j_gene: TRBJ2-1; abundance: -; v_gene: TRBV7-2; d_gene: TRBD2; CDR3nt: TGTGCCAGCAGCTCGCCCCTCCTTAGCGGGTCCTACAATGAGCAGTTCTTC; CDR3aa: CASSSPLLSGSYNEQFF
j_gene: TRBJ2-5; abundance: few; v_gene: TRBV7-3; d_gene: -; CDR3nt: TGTGCCAGCGGCGACTCCGCGGGGACCCAGTACTTC; CDR3aa: CASGDSAGTQYF
j_gene: TRBJ1-5; abundance: few; v_gene: TRBV20-1; d_gene: -; CDR3nt: TGCAGTGCGGGAAATCAGCCCCAGCATTTT; CDR3aa: CSAGNQPQHF
j_gene: TRBJ2-1; abundance: few; v_gene: TRBV6-2/TRBV6-3; d_gene: -; CDR3nt: TGTGCCAGCAGTTACGAAGGGCTGGGAATGTTCTTC; CDR3aa: CASSYEGLGMFF
j_gene: TRBJ1-1; abundance: -; v_gene: TRBV27; d_gene: -; CDR3nt: TGTGCCAGCAGGGGGGGTCGGGGGCACTATATGAACACTGAAGCTTTCTTT; CDR3aa: CASRGGRGHYMNTEAFF
j_gene: TRBJ2-6; abundance: -; v_gene: TRBV12-3/TRBV12-4; d_gene: -; CDR3nt: TGTGCCAGCAGTACCCCCAACTCTGGGGCCAACGTCCTGACTTTC; CDR3aa: CASSTPNSGANVLTF
j_gene: TRBJ1-1; abundance: -; v_gene: TRBV20-1; d_gene: TRBD1; CDR3nt: TGCAGTGCTAGAGTTCTAAAGACAGGGGCCACTTTTAACACTGAAGCTTTCTTT; CDR3aa: CSARVLKTGATFNTEAFF
j_gene: TRBJ2-5; abundance: few; v_gene: TRBV3-1; d_gene: TRBD1; CDR3nt: TGTGCCAGCAGCCACCGACAGGGTACAGAGACCCAGTACTTC; CDR3aa: CASSHRQGTETQYF
j_gene: TRBJ2-7; abundance: few; v_gene: TRBV10-3; d_gene: -; CDR3nt: TGTGCCGCCGGCGCGGACTCCTACGAGCAGTACTTC; CDR3aa: CAAGADSYEQYF
j_gene: TRBJ1-2; abundance: many; v_gene: TRBV7-2; d_gene: -; CDR3nt: TGTGCCAGCAGACCAGACAGATACGCCTTCTATGGCTACACCTTC; CDR3aa: CASRPDRYAFYGYTF